The 5 T cell receptor beta chains in this list originate from one sample, sequenced in a study of metastatic and nonmetastatic thyroid tumors. TCRdb reprocessed the PCR reads via MiXCR. The table has under 35,000 clones, 20% to 25% seen once. The entire patient cohort was treatment-naive prior to thyroid surgery. The sequenced material came from blood. Every receptor here comes from a female donor with papillary thyroid cancer or a benign thyroid nodule (not recorded which). Some clones in this sample may be carry-over from other donors' samples.

This rearrangement joins TRBV19 to TRBJ1-5; unclear D gene. CDR1 and CDR2 (germline): LNHDA, SQIVND (reference sequence). This CDR3 contains 17 residues. The germline V and J ends were trimmed by 3 bases and 0 bases, with 15 bases remaining between them. For the CDR3, the DNA is TGTGCCAGTAGTATTAAGGTGCCAGAATTTAGCAATCAGCCCCAGCATTTT. Translation: CASSIKVPEFSNQPQHF.

This clone was recorded many times. The chain has TRBV20-1 and TRBJ1-2; D gene ambiguous. CDR1 is DFQATT and CDR2 is SNEGSKA in the germline V gene (reference sequence). Trimming cost V 5 bases and J 11 bases, with 6 bases left between them. There are 8 residues in the CDR3. The DNA for the CDR3 is TGCAGTGCTCCCCCATACACCTTC. Translating it yields CSAPPYTF.

In this sample, this clone turned up many times. This chain uses TRBV4-2 with TRBJ2-7; tentative D call: TRBD1 (7 bases). Germline V gene lookup returns CDR1 LGHNA and CDR2 YNFKEQ. CDR3 length equals 16 residues. Trimming removed 0 bases from V and 2 bases from J, with 14 bases in between. The CDR3 here is CASSQETGRRAYEQYF. The CDR3 DNA is TGTGCCAGCAGCCAAGAGACAGGGCGGAGGGCCTACGAGCAGTACTTC.

In its sample, this clone was seen many times. A read error may account for a junction end that differs from germline. The same CDR3 arises from other DNA sequences in this sample as well. The CDR3 protein is CASSFGQGGETQYF. CDR3 sequence (DNA): TGTGCTAGCAGCTTCGGACAGGGGGGGGAGACCCAGTACTTC. The chain couples TRBV7-7 to TRBJ2-5; TRBD1 agrees at 10 bases. The CDR3 has 14 residues. Germline V gives CDR1 SSHAT, CDR2 FNYEAQ (reference sequence). The entire variable domain, with the rest obtained from reference TRBV7-7 and TRBJ2-5, is as follows: GAGVSQSPRYKVTKRGQDVTLRCDPISSHATLYWYQQALGQGPEFLTYFNYEAQPDKSGLPSDRFSAERPEGSISTLTIQRTEQRDSAMYRCASSFGQGGETQYFGPGTRLLVL.

This clone was observed many times. This chain connects TRBV5-1 to TRBJ2-7; 8 bases fit TRBD1. CDR3 length equals 13 residues. The germline V gene encodes CDR1 SGHRS and CDR2 YFSETQ. V dropped 4 bases and J dropped 2; count of bases not matched to a gene: 2. CDR3 residues: CASSRDRTYEQYF. The CDR3, as DNA: TGCGCCAGCAGCCGGGACAGGACCTACGAGCAGTACTTC.